One sample yielded the 6 T cell receptor beta chains listed below, sequenced in a study of T cells after yellow fever vaccination. One entry per CDR3 protein, called by TCRdb with MiXCR from the 5' RACE reads. The repertoire has 150,000 or so distinct CDR3 sequences, 7% to 10% of them found once; the top ten carry roughly 36%. The input for sequencing was CD8+ T cells sorted from PBMCs, taken 45 days after the yellow fever booster vaccination. The receptors stem from a man aged 18 to 35 who received the YFV17D yellow fever vaccine.

CDR3 sequence (DNA): TGCAGCGTTGGGTACAATGAGCAGTTCTTC. It translates to CSVGYNEQFF. The chain joins TRBV29-1 to TRBJ2-1; D is ambiguous. This CDR3 region has 10 residues. V lost 4 bases to trimming and J lost 4 bases, with 2 bases between them. Germline V gives CDR1 SQVTM, CDR2 ANQGSEA.

The chain has TRBV4-1 and TRBJ2-7; no reliable D call. Germline values: CDR1 MGHRA, CDR2 YSYEKL. There are 18 residues in the CDR3. V lost 1 base and J lost 2, with 21 bases in between. The CDR3 coding sequence is TGCGCCAGCAGCCAAGCTGGTCGAGGTGAGACTGCTACCTACGAGCAGTACTTC. Its protein is CASSQAGRGETATYEQYF.

CDR3 coding DNA: TGTGCCAGCAGTTTCCGGGGTTTATGGAACGAGCAGTACGTC. Its translation: CASSFRGLWNEQYV. This chain connects TRBV28 to TRBJ2-7; possible D gene TRBD2, 5 bases. The CDR3 runs to 14 residues. With 3 bases removed from V and 5 bases from J, the gap between germline ends came to 14 bases. The germline V gene has CDR1 MDHEN and CDR2 SYDVKM.

This chain connects TRBV6-2 or TRBV6-3 to TRBJ2-1, with TRBD1 identical over 10 bases. The V gene's germline CDR1 is MNHEY and CDR2 SVGEGT. CDR3 length equals 12 residues. With 6 bases clipped from V and 9 bases from J, the junction kept 2 bases outside the gene matches. The CDR3 bases are TGTGCCAGCAGCGACAGGGGGCCTGAGCAGTTCTTC. Translating gives CASSDRGPEQFF.

This clonotype has ten or more counts. The J gene is TRBJ2-3, the V gene TRBV5-1; 7 nucleotides align to TRBD2. Trimming removed 4 bases from V and 2 bases from J; junction bases left unmatched: 7. Germline V gene data show CDR1 as SGHRS and CDR2 as YFSETQ. The CDR3 is made up of 15 amino acids. This CDR3 reads CASSLWGLPTDTQYF. CDR3 nucleotides: TGCGCCAGCAGCCTGTGGGGACTACCCACAGATACGCAGTATTTT.

This clonotype came up many times. This chain joins TRBV20-1 and TRBJ2-1; TRBD2 aligns across 14 bases. V lost 5 bases and J lost 7; bases outside the gene matches: 4. CDR1 is DFQATT and CDR2 is SNEGSKA in the germline V gene (reference sequence). This CDR3 region has 14 residues. CDR3 sequence (DNA): TGCAGTGCTCCGACTAGCGGGGGGGCTAATGAGCAGTTCTTC. Encoded protein: CSAPTSGGANEQFF.